The text below deals with one T cell receptor beta chain. The target of this receptor is not known. Base qualities are not provided; no much larger clone lies one nucleotide away. The immunoSEQ Assay, a bias-controlled multiplex PCR, was used to amplify TCRbeta CDR3 regions from genomic DNA. The study's processing was this. Within the assay, amplification of reference gene primers was used to estimate how many nucleated cells each sample contained. To quantify the absolute abundance of each unique TCRbeta CDR3 rearrangement, sequence reads were collapsed and filtered. For each sample, productive Simpson clonality was calculated as the square root of Simpson's diversity index across productive rearrangements. As stored in TCRdb, this immuneACCESS dataset retains in-frame rearrangements with V and J assigned. A fraction of the clones does not appear; measured against another copy, unresolved V genes explain less than half of the discrepancy, and the remainder lacks a known reason. The V and J calls and clone size come from that table; D and trimming were worked out from the DNA. The sample table lists some 67,000 clones, approximately 90% of them with a count of one. The top ten clonotypes cover roughly 5% of the sample.

The data were obtained in a study of blood T cell repertoires in COVID-19 (dated by TCRdb to 2020 to 2021). Some background on the complete study: Samples from collaborators originated in the United States, Italy and Spain and spanned both the acute and convalescent phases of COVID-19. A freely available public database, intended as a resource for researchers studying the immune response to SARS-CoV-2, is where the repertoires were released. The prospective study material was composed of cDNA or gDNA derived from T cells, B-cell-depleted T cells, or PBMCs. Nearly every sample came with metadata listing a de-identified subject ID, COVID-19 status, age in years and sex. Samples were obtained from the ongoing ImmuneRACE study (first 160 participants) and from some 1,300 subjects provided by 6 global collaborators. Subjects who had been exposed to COVID-19, were actively infected with it, or had recovered from it provided the deeply sampled blood TCRbeta repertoires that made up the dataset. HLA class I and class II types, where available, came from metadata supplied by the sample provider rather than from assay-based typing. The paper's findings and limits, for the study overall: The amount of clinical and demographic metadata varied by source and participant and was provided uncurated.

Via the germline V gene, CDR1 is MDHEN and CDR2 SYDVKM. The V end loses 8 bases and the J end loses 1 base, and a stretch of 17 bases separates them. The cysteine opens and the phenylalanine closes a CDR3 of 15 amino acids. Solely the CDR3 DNA is kept, with 45 bases framed from the first base. Each collaborating institution followed its own protocols to collect whole blood in K2EDTA tubes. For TCRbeta analysis, collaborators shipped samples as frozen whole blood, isolated PBMCs, or DNA extracted from either of those sample types. The chain links TRBV28 with TRBJ1-1, with TRBD1 as a weak D call on 5 bases. The source of this sequence is a woman between 18 and 29 years old with acute or convalescent COVID-19. Sequenced input: peripheral blood. The CDR3 has the sequence CASRGGGDRNTEAFF. The DNA is TGTGCCAGCCGGGGCGGGGGAGACAGGAACACTGAAGCTTTCTTT.